This T cell receptor (beta chain) was obtained from a study of technical replicates of blood from a handful of donors. The length of the CDR3 is 16 residues. Germline V CDR1 and CDR2: MGHRA, YSYEKL. V shed 1 base and J shed 4 bases, with 13 bases lying between them. Clones were read by immunoSEQ multiplex PCR, and TCRdb kept only the in-frame ones, dropping some. Of over 50,000 clones listed, over 90% were seen once; the top ten hold around 4%. Sequencing input: PBMCs. This TCR came from a human donor in good health. Some clones in this sample may be carry-over from other donors' samples. This rearrangement joins TRBV4-1 to TRBJ2-2, with D possibly TRBD2 on 6 matching bases. This CDR3 is CASSQVWLASTGELFF. CDR3 sequence (DNA): TGCGCCAGCAGCCAAGTATGGCTAGCGTCCACCGGGGAGCTGTTTTTT.